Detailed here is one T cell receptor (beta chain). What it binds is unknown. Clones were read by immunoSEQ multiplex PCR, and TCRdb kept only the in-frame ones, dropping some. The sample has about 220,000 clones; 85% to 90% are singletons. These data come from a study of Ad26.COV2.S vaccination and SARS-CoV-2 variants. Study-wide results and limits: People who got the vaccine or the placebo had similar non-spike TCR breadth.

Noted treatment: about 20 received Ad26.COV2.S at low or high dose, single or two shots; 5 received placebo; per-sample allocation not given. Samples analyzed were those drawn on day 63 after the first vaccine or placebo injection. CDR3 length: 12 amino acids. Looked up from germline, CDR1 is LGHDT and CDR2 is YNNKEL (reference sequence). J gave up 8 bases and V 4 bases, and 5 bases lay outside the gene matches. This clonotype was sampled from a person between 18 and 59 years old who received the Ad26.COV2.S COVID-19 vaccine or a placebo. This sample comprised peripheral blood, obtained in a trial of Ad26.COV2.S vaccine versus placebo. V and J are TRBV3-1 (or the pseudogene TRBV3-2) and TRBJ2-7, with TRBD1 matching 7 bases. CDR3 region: CASSRQGRQQYF. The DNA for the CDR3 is TGTGCCAGCAGCCGACAGGGTAGGCAGCAGTACTTC.